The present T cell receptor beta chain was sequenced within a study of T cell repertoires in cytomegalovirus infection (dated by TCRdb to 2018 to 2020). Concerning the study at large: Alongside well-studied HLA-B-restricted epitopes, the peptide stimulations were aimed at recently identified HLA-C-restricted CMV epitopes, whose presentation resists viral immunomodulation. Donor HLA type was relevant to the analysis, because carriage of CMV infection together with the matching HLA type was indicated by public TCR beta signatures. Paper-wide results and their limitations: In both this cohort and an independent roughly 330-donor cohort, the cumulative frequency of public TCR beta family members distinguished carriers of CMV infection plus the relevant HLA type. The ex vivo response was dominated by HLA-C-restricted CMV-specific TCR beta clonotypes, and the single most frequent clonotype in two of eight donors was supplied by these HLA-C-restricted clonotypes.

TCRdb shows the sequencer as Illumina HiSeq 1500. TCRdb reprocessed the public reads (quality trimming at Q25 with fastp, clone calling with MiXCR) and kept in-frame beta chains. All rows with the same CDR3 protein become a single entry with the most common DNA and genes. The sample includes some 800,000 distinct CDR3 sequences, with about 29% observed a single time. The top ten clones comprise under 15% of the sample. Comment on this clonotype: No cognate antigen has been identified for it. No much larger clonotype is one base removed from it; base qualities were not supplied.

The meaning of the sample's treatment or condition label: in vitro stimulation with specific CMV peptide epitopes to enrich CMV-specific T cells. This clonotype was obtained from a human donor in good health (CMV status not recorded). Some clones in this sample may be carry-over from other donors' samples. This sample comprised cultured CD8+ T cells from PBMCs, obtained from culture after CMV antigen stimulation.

The nucleotide sequence is TGTGCCAGCACCCCGGGGGGGGGAGAGGCACTGATGAACACTGAAGCTTTCTTT. This encodes CASTPGGGEALMNTEAFF. The rearrangement combines TRBV5-5 with TRBJ1-1, with a tentative D gene TRBD1 over 5 matching bases. Its CDR3 holds 18 amino acids, cysteine through phenylalanine. Just CDR3 DNA is preserved here, 54 bases in frame from base 1. V loses 6 bases of germline sequence and J loses 0 bases, and the interval between the two ends is 24 bases. Per the germline V gene (reference sequence), SGHKS is the CDR1 and YYEKEE is the CDR2.